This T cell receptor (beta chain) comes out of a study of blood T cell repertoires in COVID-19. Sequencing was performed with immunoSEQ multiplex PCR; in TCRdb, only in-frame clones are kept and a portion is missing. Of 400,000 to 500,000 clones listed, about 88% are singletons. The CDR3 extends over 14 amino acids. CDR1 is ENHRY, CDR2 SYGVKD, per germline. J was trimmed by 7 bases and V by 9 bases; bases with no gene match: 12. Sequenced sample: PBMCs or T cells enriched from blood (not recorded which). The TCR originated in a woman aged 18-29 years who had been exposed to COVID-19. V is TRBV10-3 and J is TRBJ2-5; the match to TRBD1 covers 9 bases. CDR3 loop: CAIRPGQGGGTQYF. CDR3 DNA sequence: TGTGCCATTCGTCCGGGACAGGGCGGCGGGACCCAGTACTTC.